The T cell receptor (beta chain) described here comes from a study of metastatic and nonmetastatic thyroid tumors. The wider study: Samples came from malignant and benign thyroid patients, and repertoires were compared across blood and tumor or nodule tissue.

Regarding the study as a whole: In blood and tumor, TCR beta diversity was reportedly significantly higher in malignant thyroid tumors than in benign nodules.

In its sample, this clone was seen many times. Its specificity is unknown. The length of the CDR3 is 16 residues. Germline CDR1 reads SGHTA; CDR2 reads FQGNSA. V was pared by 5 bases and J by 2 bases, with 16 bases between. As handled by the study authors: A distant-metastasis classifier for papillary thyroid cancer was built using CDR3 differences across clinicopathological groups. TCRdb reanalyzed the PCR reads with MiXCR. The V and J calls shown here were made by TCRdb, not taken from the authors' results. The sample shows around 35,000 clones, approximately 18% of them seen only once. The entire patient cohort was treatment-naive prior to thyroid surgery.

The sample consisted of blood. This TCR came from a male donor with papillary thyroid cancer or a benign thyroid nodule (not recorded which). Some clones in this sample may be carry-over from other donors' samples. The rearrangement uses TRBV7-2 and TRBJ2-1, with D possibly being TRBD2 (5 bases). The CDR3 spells CASSELSAGTYNEQFF. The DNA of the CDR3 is TGTGCCAGCAGCGAACTTTCGGCGGGTACCTACAATGAGCAGTTCTTC.